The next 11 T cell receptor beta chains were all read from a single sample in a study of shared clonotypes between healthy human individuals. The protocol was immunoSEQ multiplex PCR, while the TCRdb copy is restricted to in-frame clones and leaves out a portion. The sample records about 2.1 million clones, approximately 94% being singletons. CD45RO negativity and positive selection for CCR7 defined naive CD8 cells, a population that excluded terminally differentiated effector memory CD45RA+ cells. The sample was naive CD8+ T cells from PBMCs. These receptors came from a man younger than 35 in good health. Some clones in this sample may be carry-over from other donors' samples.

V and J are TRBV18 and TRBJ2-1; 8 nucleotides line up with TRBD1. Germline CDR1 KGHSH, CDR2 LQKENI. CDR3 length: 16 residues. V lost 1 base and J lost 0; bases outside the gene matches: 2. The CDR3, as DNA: TGTGCCAGCTCACCACGGGACAGGAGCTCCTACAATGAGCAGTTCTTC. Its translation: CASSPRDRSSYNEQFF.

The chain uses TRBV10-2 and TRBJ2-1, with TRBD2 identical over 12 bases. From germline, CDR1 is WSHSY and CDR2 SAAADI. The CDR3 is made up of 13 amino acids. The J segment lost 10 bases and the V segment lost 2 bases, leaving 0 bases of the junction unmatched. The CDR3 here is CASSEGLAGEQFF. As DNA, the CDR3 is TGCGCCAGCAGTGAGGGACTAGCGGGAGAGCAGTTCTTC.

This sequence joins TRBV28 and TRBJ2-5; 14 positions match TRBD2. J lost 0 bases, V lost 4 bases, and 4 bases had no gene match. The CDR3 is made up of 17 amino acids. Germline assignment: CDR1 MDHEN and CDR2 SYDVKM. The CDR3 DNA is TGTGCCAGCAGTTCGGGACTAGCGGGAGATTACCAAGAGACCCAGTACTTC. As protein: CASSSGLAGDYQETQYF.

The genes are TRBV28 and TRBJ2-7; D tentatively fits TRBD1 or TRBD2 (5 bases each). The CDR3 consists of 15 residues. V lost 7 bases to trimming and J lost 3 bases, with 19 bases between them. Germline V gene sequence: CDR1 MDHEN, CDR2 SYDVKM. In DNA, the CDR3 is TGTGCCAGCACCTGGGGGTTTGAAGGGAGCTACGAGCAGTACTTC. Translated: CASTWGFEGSYEQYF.

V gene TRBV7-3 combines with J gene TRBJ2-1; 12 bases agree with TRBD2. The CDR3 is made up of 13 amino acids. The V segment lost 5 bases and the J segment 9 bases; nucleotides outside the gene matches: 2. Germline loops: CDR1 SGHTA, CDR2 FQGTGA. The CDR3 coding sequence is TGTGCCAGCAGCGTGGGACTAGCGGGTGAGCAGTTCTTC. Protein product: CASSVGLAGEQFF. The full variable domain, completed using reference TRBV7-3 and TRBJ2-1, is GAGVSQTPSNKVTEKGKYVELRCDPISGHTALYWYRQSLGQGPEFLIYFQGTGAADDSGLPNDRFFAVRPEGSVSTLKIQRTERGDSAVYLCASSVGLAGEQFFGPGTRLTVL.

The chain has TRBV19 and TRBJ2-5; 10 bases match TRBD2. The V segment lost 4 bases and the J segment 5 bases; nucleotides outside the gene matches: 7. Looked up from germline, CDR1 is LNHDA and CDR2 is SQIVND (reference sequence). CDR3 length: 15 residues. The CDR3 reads CASSNLAGVRETQYF. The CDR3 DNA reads TGTGCCAGTAGTAACCTAGCGGGAGTTCGTGAGACCCAGTACTTC.

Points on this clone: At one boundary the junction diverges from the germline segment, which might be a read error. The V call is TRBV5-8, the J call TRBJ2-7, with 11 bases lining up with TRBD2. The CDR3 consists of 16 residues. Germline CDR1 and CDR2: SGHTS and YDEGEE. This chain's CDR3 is CASSSGLAGDSYKQYF. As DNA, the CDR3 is TGTGCCAGCAGCTCAGGACTAGCGGGCGATTCCTACAAGCAGTACTTC.

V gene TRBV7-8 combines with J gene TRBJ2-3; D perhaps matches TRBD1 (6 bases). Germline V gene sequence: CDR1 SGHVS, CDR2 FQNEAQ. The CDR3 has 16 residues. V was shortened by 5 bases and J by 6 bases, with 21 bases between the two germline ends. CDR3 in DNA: TGTGCCAGCAGCCCAATGGACAGTAAGACACCGGATACGCAGTATTTT. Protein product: CASSPMDSKTPDTQYF.

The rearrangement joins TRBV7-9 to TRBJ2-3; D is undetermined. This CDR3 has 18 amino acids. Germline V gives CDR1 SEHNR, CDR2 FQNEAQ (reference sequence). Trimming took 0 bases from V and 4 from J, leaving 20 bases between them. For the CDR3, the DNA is TGTGCCAGCAGCTTAGCGTGGGTAGCTTCCTACCGTCCAGATACGCAGTATTTT. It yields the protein CASSLAWVASYRPDTQYF.

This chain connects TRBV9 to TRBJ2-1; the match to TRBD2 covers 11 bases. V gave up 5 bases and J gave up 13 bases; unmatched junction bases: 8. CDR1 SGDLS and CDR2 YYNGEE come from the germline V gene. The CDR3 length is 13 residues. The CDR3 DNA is TGTGCCAGCAGAGAATTAGCGGGAGGGCCCCAGTTCTTC. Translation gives CASRELAGGPQFF.

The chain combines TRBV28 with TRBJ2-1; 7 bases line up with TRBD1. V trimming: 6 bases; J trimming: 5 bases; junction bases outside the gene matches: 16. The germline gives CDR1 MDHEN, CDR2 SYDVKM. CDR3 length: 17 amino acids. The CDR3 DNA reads TGTGCCAGCAGCCAGACCCTCGGGACAGCAGCTCACAATGAGCAGTTCTTC. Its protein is CASSQTLGTAAHNEQFF.